What follows are 5 T cell receptor beta chains derived from one specimen sequenced in a study of blood T cells in healthy people across ages (dated by TCRdb to between 2014 and 2016). Receptor libraries were prepared by 5' RACE. Sequenced using an Illumina HiSeq 2500. A second PCR of 7 to 11 cycles was performed with a sample-barcoded 5' primer and a J-beta primer mix. TCRdb applied fastp at Q25 and MiXCR to the public reads, then kept only in-frame beta chains. All rows with the same CDR3 protein become a single entry with the most common DNA and genes. In all, the sample holds over a million distinct CDR3 sequences, and around 59% of those were seen once. Roughly 7% of the sample rests with the top ten. The sequenced sample was blood. Receptor source: a man between 18 and 29 years old in good health.

This clonotype occurred a few times. The chain recombines TRBV4-3 with TRBJ2-1; D is unresolved. Deletions cut 0 bases from V and 2 bases from J, with 11 bases between. The CDR3 spans 16 residues. From germline, CDR1 is LGHNA and CDR2 YSLEER. The CDR3 reads CASSQEFSLAYNEQFF. CDR3 bases: TGCGCCAGCAGCCAAGAATTCAGCCTTGCCTACAATGAGCAGTTCTTC.

This clonotype was seen once. The V and J genes are TRBV14 and TRBJ1-1; D call uncertain. The CDR3 totals 16 residues. V was pared by 6 bases and J by 0 bases, with 17 bases between. Germline-derived CDR1 and CDR2 are SGHDN and FVKESK. CDR3 region: CASSLGMGYLNTEAFF. In DNA, the CDR3 is TGTGCCAGCAGTCTAGGAATGGGATACTTGAACACTGAAGCTTTCTTT.

The chain employs TRBV3-1 and TRBJ2-7; D gene unclear. Per germline, CDR1 LGHDT and CDR2 YNNKEL (reference sequence). V was trimmed by 4 bases and J by 5 bases, leaving 15 bases between them. This CDR3 region has 14 residues. The CDR3: CASSLSSPFDEQYF. CDR3 DNA: TGTGCCAGCAGCCTCAGCAGTCCTTTTGACGAGCAGTACTTC.

The rearrangement uses TRBV5-1 and TRBJ2-7, with D possibly being TRBD2 (6 bases). The J call could be wrong; TRBJ2-1 is a better fit for the DNA end. The germline gives CDR1 SGHRS, CDR2 YFSETQ. The CDR3 length is 16 residues. The DNA of the CDR3 is TGCGCCAGCAGCTTGGTAGTCAGGCTCCCGGGAGATGAGCAGTTCTTC. Its protein product is CASSLVVRLPGDEQFF.

The gene calls are TRBV6-5 and TRBJ2-7, with D maybe TRBD2 (6 bases). Trimming shortened V by 6 bases and J by 2 bases, and 14 bases separated the two germline ends. The CDR3 length is 14 residues. The germline V gene encodes CDR1 MNHEY and CDR2 SVGAGI. This chain's CDR3 is CASRPLTSTYEQYF. The DNA for the CDR3 is TGTGCCAGCAGACCTCTTACTAGCACCTACGAGCAGTACTTC.